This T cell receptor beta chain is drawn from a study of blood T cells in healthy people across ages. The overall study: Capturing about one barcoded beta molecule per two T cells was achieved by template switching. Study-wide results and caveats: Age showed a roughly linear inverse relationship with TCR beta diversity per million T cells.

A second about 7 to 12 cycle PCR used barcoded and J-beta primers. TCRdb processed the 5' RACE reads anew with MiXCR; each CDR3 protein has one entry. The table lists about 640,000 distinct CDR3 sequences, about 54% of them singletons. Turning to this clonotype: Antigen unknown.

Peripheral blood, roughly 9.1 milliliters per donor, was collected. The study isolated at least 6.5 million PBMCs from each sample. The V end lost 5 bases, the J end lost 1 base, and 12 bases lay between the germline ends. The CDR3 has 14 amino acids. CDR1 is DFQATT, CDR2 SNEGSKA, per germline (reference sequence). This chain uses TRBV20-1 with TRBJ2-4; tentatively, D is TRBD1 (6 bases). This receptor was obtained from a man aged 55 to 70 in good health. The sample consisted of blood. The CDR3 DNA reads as TGCAGTGCTCTGTACAGGGATGCCAAAAACATTCAGTACTTC. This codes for CSALYRDAKNIQYF.